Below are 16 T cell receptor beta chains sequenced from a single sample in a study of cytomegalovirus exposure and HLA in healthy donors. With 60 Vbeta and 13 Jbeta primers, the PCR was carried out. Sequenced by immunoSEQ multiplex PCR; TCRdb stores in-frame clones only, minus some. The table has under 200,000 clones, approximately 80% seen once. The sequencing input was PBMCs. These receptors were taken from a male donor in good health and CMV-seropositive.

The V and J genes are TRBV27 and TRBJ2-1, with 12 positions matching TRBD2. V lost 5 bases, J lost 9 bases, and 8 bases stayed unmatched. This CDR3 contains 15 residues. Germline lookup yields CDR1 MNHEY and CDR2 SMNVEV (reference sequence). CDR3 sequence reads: CASSTTSGRFGEQFF. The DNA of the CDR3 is TGTGCCAGCAGTACTACTAGCGGGAGGTTCGGTGAGCAGTTCTTC.

CDR3 nucleotide sequence: TGTGCCTCGACACCTACCGGGACTGGGTCCTACGAGCAGTACTTC. Encoded protein: CASTPTGTGSYEQYF. This chain connects TRBV10-3 to TRBJ2-7; perhaps TRBD2 as D (6 bases). V was cut by 11 bases and J by 1 base, with 21 bases left in between. Germline V gives CDR1 ENHRY, CDR2 SYGVKD. The CDR3 is 15 amino acids.

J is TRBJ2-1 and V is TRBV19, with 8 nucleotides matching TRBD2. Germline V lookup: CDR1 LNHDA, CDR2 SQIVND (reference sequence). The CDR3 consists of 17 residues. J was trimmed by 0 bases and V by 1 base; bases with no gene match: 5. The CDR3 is CASSIVFSGVSYNEQFF. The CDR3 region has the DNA TGTGCCAGTAGTATAGTCTTTAGCGGGGTCTCCTACAATGAGCAGTTCTTC. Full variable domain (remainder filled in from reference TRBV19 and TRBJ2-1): DGGITQSPKYLFRKEGQNVTLSCEQNLNHDAMYWYRQDPGQGLRLIYYSQIVNDFQKGDIAEGYSVSREKKESFPLTVTSAQKNPTAFYLCASSIVFSGVSYNEQFFGPGTRLTVL.

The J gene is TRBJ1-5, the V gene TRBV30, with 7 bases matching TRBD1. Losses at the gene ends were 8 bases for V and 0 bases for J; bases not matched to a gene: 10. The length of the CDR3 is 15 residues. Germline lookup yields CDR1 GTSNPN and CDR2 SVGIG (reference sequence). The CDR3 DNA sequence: TGTGCCGTCGGGACAGAAACTTATAGCAATCAGCCCCAGCATTTT. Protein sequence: CAVGTETYSNQPQHF.

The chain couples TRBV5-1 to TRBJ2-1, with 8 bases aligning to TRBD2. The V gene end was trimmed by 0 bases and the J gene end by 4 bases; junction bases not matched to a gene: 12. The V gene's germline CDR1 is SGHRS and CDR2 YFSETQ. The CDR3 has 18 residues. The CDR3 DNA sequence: TGCGCCAGCAGCTTGGTGGGGTTAAACGGGAGGGGGTACAATGAGCAGTTCTTC. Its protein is CASSLVGLNGRGYNEQFF.

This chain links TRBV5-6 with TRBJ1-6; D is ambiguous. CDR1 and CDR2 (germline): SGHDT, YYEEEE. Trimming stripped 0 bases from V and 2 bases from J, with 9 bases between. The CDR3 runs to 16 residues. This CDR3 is CASSLGREPYNSPLHF. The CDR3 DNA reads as TGTGCCAGCAGCTTGGGGCGGGAACCCTATAATTCACCCCTCCACTTT.

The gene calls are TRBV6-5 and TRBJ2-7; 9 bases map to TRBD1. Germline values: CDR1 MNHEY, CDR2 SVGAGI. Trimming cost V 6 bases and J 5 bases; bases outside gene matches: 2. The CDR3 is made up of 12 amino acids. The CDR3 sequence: CASSRDRDEQYF. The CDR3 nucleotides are TGTGCCAGCAGCCGGGACAGGGACGAGCAGTACTTC.

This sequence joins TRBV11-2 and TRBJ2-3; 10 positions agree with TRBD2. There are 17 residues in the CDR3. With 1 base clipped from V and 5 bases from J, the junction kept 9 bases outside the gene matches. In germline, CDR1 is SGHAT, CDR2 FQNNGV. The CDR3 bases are TGTGCCAGCAGCTTAGCTGGTCTAGCGGGAGCCCTAGATACGCAGTATTTT. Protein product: CASSLAGLAGALDTQYF.

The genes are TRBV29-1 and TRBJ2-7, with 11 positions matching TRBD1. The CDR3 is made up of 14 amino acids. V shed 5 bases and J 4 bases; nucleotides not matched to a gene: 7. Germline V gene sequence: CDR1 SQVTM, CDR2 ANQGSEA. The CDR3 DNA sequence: TGCAGCGTTCGAGCCGGGACAGGGGGGTACGAGCAGTACTTC. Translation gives CSVRAGTGGYEQYF.

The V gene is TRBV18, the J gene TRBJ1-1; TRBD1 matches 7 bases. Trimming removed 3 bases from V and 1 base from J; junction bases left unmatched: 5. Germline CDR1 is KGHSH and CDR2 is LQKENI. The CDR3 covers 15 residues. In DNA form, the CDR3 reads TGTGCCAGCTCACCCCAGACAGGGACGAACACTGAAGCTTTCTTT. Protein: CASSPQTGTNTEAFF. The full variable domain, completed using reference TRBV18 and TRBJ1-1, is NAGVMQNPRHLVRRRGQEARLRCSPMKGHSHVYWYRQLPEEGLKFMVYLQKENIIDESGMPKERFSAEFPKEGPSILRIQQVVRGDSAAYFCASSPQTGTNTEAFFGQGTRLTVV.

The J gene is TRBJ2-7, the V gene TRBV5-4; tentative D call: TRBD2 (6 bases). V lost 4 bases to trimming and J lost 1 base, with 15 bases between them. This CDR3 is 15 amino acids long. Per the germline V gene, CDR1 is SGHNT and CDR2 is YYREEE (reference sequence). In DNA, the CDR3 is TGTGCCAGCAGCGGGACTCTTCTGCATTCCTACGAGCAGTACTTC. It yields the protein CASSGTLLHSYEQYF.

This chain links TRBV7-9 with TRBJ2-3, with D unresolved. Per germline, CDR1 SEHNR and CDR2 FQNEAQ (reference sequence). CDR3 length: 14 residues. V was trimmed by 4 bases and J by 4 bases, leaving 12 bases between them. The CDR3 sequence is CASSSIRPADTQYF. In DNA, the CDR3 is TGTGCCAGCAGCTCAATTCGCCCGGCAGATACGCAGTATTTT.

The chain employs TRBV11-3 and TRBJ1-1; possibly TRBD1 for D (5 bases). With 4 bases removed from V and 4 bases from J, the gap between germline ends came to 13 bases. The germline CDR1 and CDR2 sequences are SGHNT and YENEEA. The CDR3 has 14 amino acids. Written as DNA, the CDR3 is TGTGCCAGCAGCTATCAGGGTTCCGGCACTGAAGCTTTCTTT. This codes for CASSYQGSGTEAFF.

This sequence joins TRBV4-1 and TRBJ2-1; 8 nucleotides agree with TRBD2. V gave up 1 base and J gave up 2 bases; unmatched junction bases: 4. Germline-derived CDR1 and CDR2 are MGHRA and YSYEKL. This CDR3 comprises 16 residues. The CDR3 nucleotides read TGCGCCAGCAGCCAAGTAGCGGGGAGGGCCTACAATGAGCAGTTCTTC. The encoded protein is CASSQVAGRAYNEQFF.

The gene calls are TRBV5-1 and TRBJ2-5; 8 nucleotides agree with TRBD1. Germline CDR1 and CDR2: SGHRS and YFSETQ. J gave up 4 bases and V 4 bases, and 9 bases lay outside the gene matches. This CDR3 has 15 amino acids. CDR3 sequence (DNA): TGCGCCAGCAGCCTCCAGGGGGCGGACGTAGAGACCCAGTACTTC. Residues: CASSLQGADVETQYF.

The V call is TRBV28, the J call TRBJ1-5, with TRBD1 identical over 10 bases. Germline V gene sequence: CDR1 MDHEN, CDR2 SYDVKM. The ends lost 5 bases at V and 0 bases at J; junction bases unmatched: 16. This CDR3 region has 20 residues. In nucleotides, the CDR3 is TGTGCCAGCAGTCCCTCCGGGACAGGGGTTCGTGGACGTAGCAATCAGCCCCAGCATTTT. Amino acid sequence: CASSPSGTGVRGRSNQPQHF. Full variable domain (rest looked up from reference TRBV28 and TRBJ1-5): DVKVTQSSRYLVKRTGEKVFLECVQDMDHENMFWYRQDPGLGLRLIYFSYDVKMKEKGDIPEGYSVSREKKERFSLILESASTNQTSMYLCASSPSGTGVRGRSNQPQHFGDGTRLSIL.